Listed below are T cell receptor beta chains from one sample, sequenced in a study of blood T cell repertoires in COVID-19. Measured with immunoSEQ multiplex PCR; TCRdb has only the in-frame clones, and not every one. This table has approximately 250,000 clones, 84% appearing once. The sample consisted of peripheral blood. The receptor source for this set is a human donor in a cohort sampled during active COVID-19. The conserved cysteine and the conserved F or W are not part of the CDR3 here.

j_call v_call cdr3_aa
TRBJ1-1 TRBV6-4 ASSLNLNTEAF
TRBJ1-2 TRBV10-3 ATALQGHYGYT
TRBJ2-3 TRBV28 AHSQRGATDTQY
TRBJ1-1 TRBV27 ASFGGGKTTEAF
TRBJ2-3 TRBV2 ASSPSGRATDTQY
TRBJ1-2 TRBV24-1 ATSDPQGFYGYT
TRBJ2-7 TRBV7-2 ASSFAPVYEQY
TRBJ1-2 TRBV5-1 ASSLDGTLYGYT
TRBJ1-1 TRBV28 ASSLSAGMNTEAF
TRBJ2-7 TRBV6-2/TRBV6-3 ASSYEAGRRYEQY
TRBJ1-5 TRBV28 ASFPLVGKDRGLSQPQH
TRBJ1-4 TRBV5-4 ASSLSFSKSEKLF
TRBJ1-2 TRBV6-4 ASSPGTGYYGYT
TRBJ2-7 TRBV5-1 ASSPRTGAASYEQY
TRBJ2-4 TRBV6-4 ASSVEGQGQGLMY
TRBJ1-2 TRBV3-1/TRBV3-2 ASSPRDRSYYGYT
TRBJ2-5 TRBV24-1 ATSEYWDTGRQETQY
TRBJ2-1 TRBV2 ATQGTSGRSYNEQF
TRBJ2-2 TRBV24-1 ATSDLLGPITGELF
TRBJ1-6 TRBV29-1 SVRTGESYNSPLH
TRBJ2-1 TRBV7-2 ASSPSGSYNEQF
TRBJ2-1 TRBV5-1 ASSRDRARNEQF
TRBJ1-5 TRBV7-2 ASSLTGVQPQH
TRBJ2-5 TRBV18 ASSPIAGGGLQETQY
TRBJ1-3 TRBV6-5 ASSYSGGPGSTIY
TRBJ2-1 TRBV19 ASRLGGAVYNEQF
TRBJ2-7 TRBV6-5 ASSGGMGYEQY
TRBJ2-7 TRBV6-5 ASTKGGLYYEQY
TRBJ2-5 TRBV11-2 ASSPGLAVDIETQY
TRBJ1-5 TRBV6-1 ASSGRRAYSNQPQH
TRBJ1-1 TRBV6-2/TRBV6-3 ASSYGTGGRRTEAF
TRBJ2-7 TRBV6-5 ASSWRGGSYEQY
TRBJ2-3 TRBV6-5 ASSLLAEATDTQY
TRBJ2-1 TRBV13 ASSLDLRGGRNEQF
TRBJ1-2 TRBV13 ASSLFNRPYGYT
TRBJ2-3 TRBV10-2 ASGGPFVWGTDTQY